A single sample is the source of the 10 T cell receptor beta chains below, sequenced in a study of early T cells in non-severe SARS-CoV-2 infection. Each CDR3 protein is one row after TCRdb ran MiXCR on the 5' RACE reads. The table shows about 42,000 distinct CDR3 sequences, with roughly 6.2% occurring only once. This sample comprised whole blood, obtained at baseline. These TCRs come from an adult who was a healthcare worker with PCR-confirmed SARS-CoV-2 infection or an uninfected control (not recorded which).

This clonotype has more than one count but fewer than ten. The chain joins TRBV12-3 or TRBV12-4 to TRBJ2-1; D not resolved. The CDR3 totals 15 residues. Trimming removed 2 bases from V and 5 bases from J, with 13 bases in between. CDR3 loop: CASSLYDQADNEQFF. CDR3 nucleotides: TGTGCCAGCAGTTTATATGATCAGGCGGACAATGAGCAGTTCTTC.

J is TRBJ1-5 and V is TRBV12-3 or TRBV12-4, with D hard to call. V lost 3 bases and J lost 3, with 6 bases in between. The CDR3 is 13 residues long. Written as DNA, the CDR3 is TGTGCCAGCAGTTTGGGAACCAATCAGCCCCAGCATTTT. Translated, it gives CASSLGTNQPQHF.

Ten or more counts support this clonotype. The chain has TRBV18 and TRBJ2-1; 9 bases are shared with TRBD2. Germline V gene sequence: CDR1 KGHSH, CDR2 LQKENI. V was clipped by 0 bases and J by 7 bases; unmatched bases: 10. The length of the CDR3 is 17 residues. Written as DNA, the CDR3 is TGTGCCAGCTCACCACCGGGAGCGGGGGGTACCTGGAATGAGCAGTTCTTC. Translation gives CASSPPGAGGTWNEQFF.

The genes are TRBV19 and TRBJ2-3; D may be TRBD1 (6 bases). CDR1 and CDR2 (germline): LNHDA, SQIVND (reference sequence). The CDR3 extends over 12 amino acids. V was shortened by 7 bases and J by 7 bases, with 12 bases between the two germline ends. This CDR3 is CASTTRGNTQYF. Here the CDR3 DNA reads TGTGCCAGTACCACCAGGGGAAATACGCAGTATTTT.

This clonotype was seen repeatedly, ten times or more. This chain connects TRBV11-2 to TRBJ1-2, with D hard to call. The V and J ends lost 2 bases and 0 bases respectively, with 22 bases between them. Germline V gives CDR1 SGHAT, CDR2 FQNNGV. The CDR3 extends over 19 amino acids. CDR3 sequence reads: CASSLPQRLRTAANYGYTF. CDR3 nucleotide sequence: TGTGCCAGCAGCTTACCCCAAAGATTACGGACGGCTGCTAACTATGGCTACACCTTC. Complete variable domain (other parts from reference TRBV11-2 and TRBJ1-2): EAGVAQSPRYKIIEKRQSVAFWCNPISGHATLYWYQQILGQGPKLLIQFQNNGVVDDSQLPKDRFSAERLKGVDSTLKIQPAKLEDSAVYLCASSLPQRLRTAANYGYTFGSGTRLTVV.

This clonotype was detected only a few times. The V call is TRBV5-4, the J call TRBJ2-7, with 7 bases that match TRBD1. Germline trimming cut 4 bases from V and 2 bases from J; bases unmatched to any gene: 6. The germline CDR1 and CDR2 sequences are SGHNT and YYREEE (reference sequence). This CDR3 is built from 14 residues. CDR3 region: CASSRPGQPYEQYF. The CDR3 nucleotides read TGTGCCAGCAGCAGGCCGGGACAGCCCTACGAGCAGTACTTC.

This clonotype was counted between two and nine times. This chain links TRBV9 with TRBJ2-1; tentatively, D is TRBD2 (7 bases). V dropped 0 bases and J dropped 2 bases, with 9 bases sitting between them. This CDR3 region has 15 residues. Germline CDR1 and CDR2: SGDLS and YYNGEE. CDR3 loop: CASSVVGGPYNEQFF. The CDR3 bases are TGTGCCAGCAGCGTAGTCGGGGGGCCCTACAATGAGCAGTTCTTC.

This clonotype was counted many times. This chain connects TRBV15 to TRBJ1-5; D possibly corresponds to TRBD1 (5 bases). Trimming removed 2 bases at V and 3 bases at J, with 14 bases between. Germline lookup yields CDR1 LNHNV and CDR2 YYDKDF (reference sequence). The CDR3 runs 16 residues. As DNA, the CDR3 is TGTGCCACCAGCAGACAGGGCTGGCGGAACAATCAGCCCCAGCATTTT. Encoded protein: CATSRQGWRNNQPQHF.

This clonotype was picked up many times. V is TRBV3-1 and J is TRBJ1-2; TRBD1 aligns across 8 bases. The ends lost 4 bases at V and 5 bases at J; junction bases unmatched: 9. The CDR3 has 15 amino acids. CDR1 is LGHDT and CDR2 is YNNKEL in the germline V gene (reference sequence). CDR3 in DNA: TGTGCCAGCAGCCTCCAGGACAGGGCCAATTATGGCTACACCTTC. This codes for CASSLQDRANYGYTF.

This clonotype turned up a few times. The chain has TRBV10-3 and TRBJ2-1, with a possible D match to TRBD2 (5 bases). From germline, CDR1 is ENHRY and CDR2 SYGVKD. This CDR3 contains 12 residues. Between the trimmed V and J ends, which lost 6 bases and 9 bases, there was a span of 12 bases. CDR3 amino acids: CAISGDSGEQFF. The CDR3 DNA reads as TGTGCCATCAGCGGGGATTCTGGTGAGCAGTTCTTC.